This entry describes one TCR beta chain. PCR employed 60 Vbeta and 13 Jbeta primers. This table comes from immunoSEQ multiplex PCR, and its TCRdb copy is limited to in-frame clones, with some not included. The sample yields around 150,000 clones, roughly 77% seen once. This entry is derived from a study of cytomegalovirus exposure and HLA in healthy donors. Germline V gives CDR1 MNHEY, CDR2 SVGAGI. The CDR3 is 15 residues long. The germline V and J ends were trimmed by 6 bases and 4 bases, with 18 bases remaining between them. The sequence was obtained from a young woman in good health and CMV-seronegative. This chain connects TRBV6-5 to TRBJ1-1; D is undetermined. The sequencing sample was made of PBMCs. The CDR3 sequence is CASRDQDGRATEAFF. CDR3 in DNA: TGTGCCAGCAGAGACCAGGACGGGCGGGCCACTGAAGCTTTCTTT.